This T cell receptor beta chain was sequenced during a study of OX40 agonist ivuxolimab in advanced cancers. As for the study more broadly: The costimulatory receptor OX40 (CD134) was targeted by ivuxolimab, a fully human IgG2 agonistic monoclonal antibody. Intravenous ivuxolimab was administered to patients every 2 weeks at six dose levels: 0.01, 0.1, 0.3, 1.5, 3 and 10 mg/kg. Of the approximately 54 dose-escalation patients, hepatocellular carcinoma was present in about 19, melanoma in around 15, renal cell carcinoma in 9 and head and neck cancer in 9. The dose-escalation cohort was around 84% male with a mean age of about 60 years, ranging from about 20 to 80. Prior anti-PD-1, anti-PD-L1 or anti-CTLA-4 therapy was permitted, and checkpoint inhibitors had been received by less than 45% of dose-escalation patients. Partial responses occurred in three dose-escalation patients: two with cutaneous melanoma and one with hepatocellular carcinoma. The point of sequencing TCRbeta in the periphery was to test whether ivuxolimab changed TCR sequence diversity and drove clonal T-cell expansion. The paper describes the monotherapy dose-escalation part (N of about 54 patients) of the phase I trial of ivuxolimab.

Summary of the overall study and its limitations: Low levels of normalized T-cell clonal expansion were also shown by some nonresponding patients. After ivuxolimab, more expanded clones were found on average in CD8+ T cells than in CD4+ T cells. Antigen specificity was not determined for the clonally expanded peripheral T cells. In the 0.1-3.0 mg/kg groups, partial responders were among the patients with the lowest normalized peripheral clonal expansion, particularly in CD8+ T cells. At doses of 0.1 to 3.0 mg/kg, clonal expansion of both CD4+ and CD8+ T cells in blood was seen between baseline and week 6.

Genomic DNA was extracted from sorted cells for sequencing of the TCRbeta CDR3 region. The immunoSEQ Assay was used to sequence the TCRbeta CDR3 regions. Sourced from immuneACCESS, this table was stored by TCRdb with only in-frame sequences that have V and J called. A share of the clones is absent; for the studies checked, an unresolved V gene accounts for under half, and the remainder has no known explanation. The sample contains about 80,000 clones, roughly 87% of them found a single time. Around 0.31% of the sample goes to the ten largest clones. At the junction V is shortened by 3 bases and J by 0 bases; bases outside the gene matches: 5. Via the germline V gene, CDR1 is SGHRS and CDR2 YFSETQ. The CDR3, cysteine through phenylalanine, is 16 amino acids long. Just CDR3 DNA is preserved here, 48 bases in frame from base 1. Patients with autoimmune disease history or receiving systemic immunosuppression were excluded from the trial. Peripheral blood for TCR sequencing was collected from all dose cohorts at baseline, on cycle 4 day 1, and on cycle 7 day 1. Samples were obtained from an open-label, multicenter, first-in-human phase I dose-escalation trial of ivuxolimab. Adults with locally advanced or metastatic melanoma, renal cell carcinoma, hepatocellular carcinoma or head and neck squamous cell carcinoma were enrolled in the trial. Before TCR sequencing, CD4+ and CD8+ T cells were separately sorted from peripheral blood.

Notes on this clone: Its antigen has not been determined. One base away there is no much larger clone; base qualities are not given.

Recombination connected TRBV5-1 to TRBJ2-2, and 7 junctional nucleotides match TRBD1. The TCR sequence derives from an adult with an advanced solid tumor such as melanoma, head and neck, liver or kidney cancer. The source was CD4+ or CD8+ T cells sorted from blood, collected in a trial of the OX40 agonist ivuxolimab. The CDR3 protein is CASSSQGTANTGELFF. The nucleotide sequence is given as TGCGCCAGCAGCTCGCAGGGGACAGCGAACACCGGGGAGCTGTTTTTT.